The 25 T cell receptor beta chains presented below share a single source sample, sequenced in a study of T cells in Graves' hyperthyroidism and ophthalmopathy. Researchers amplified the TCR beta CDR3 regions from RNA transcripts. The HTBI primer set was used in a first-round RT-PCR of the TCR CDR3. From the multiplex PCR reads, TCRdb called clonotypes with MiXCR, one entry per CDR3 protein. The data show 350,000 to 450,000 distinct CDR3 sequences, 17% seen once. Sequenced input: blood. The origin of the receptors is a woman aged 25-40 years with Graves' hyperthyroidism that later progressed to Graves' ophthalmopathy.

This clonotype was recorded many times. The CDR3 coding sequence is TGTGCCATCAGCGGGGACCAGACAGGAATCAATGAGCAGTTCTTC. Encoded protein: CAISGDQTGINEQFF. V gene TRBV10-3 combines with J gene TRBJ2-1; tentative D call: TRBD1 (6 bases). V was trimmed by 6 bases and J by 6 bases, leaving 18 bases between them. Germline-derived CDR1 and CDR2 are ENHRY and SYGVKD. This CDR3 region has 15 residues.

This clonotype has a count of ten or more. The V gene is TRBV6-5, the J gene TRBJ2-7, with D perhaps TRBD2 (6 bases). CDR3 length: 12 residues. V dropped 0 bases and J dropped 6 bases, with 6 bases sitting between them. The germline V gene encodes CDR1 MNHEY and CDR2 SVGAGI. The CDR3 region has the DNA TGTGCCAGCAGTTACTCGGGGGGCGAGCAGTACTTC. This gives the protein CASSYSGGEQYF.

At least ten counts were recorded for this clonotype. The chain recombines TRBV7-9 with TRBJ1-1, with D possibly matching TRBD1 (6 bases). With 5 bases removed from V and 7 bases from J, the gap between germline ends came to 17 bases. The CDR3 contains 14 residues. CDR1 and CDR2 from the germline V gene are SEHNR and FQNEAQ (reference sequence). The CDR3 DNA is TGTGCCAGCAGCAAAACAGGGTATGAGGATGAAGCTTTCTTT. Its protein product is CASSKTGYEDEAFF.

This clonotype was counted many times. The chain couples TRBV7-9 to TRBJ2-1, with 11 bases lining up with TRBD2. The germline CDR1 and CDR2 sequences are SEHNR and FQNEAQ (reference sequence). The CDR3 spans 16 residues. With V trimmed by 5 bases and J by 8 bases, 11 bases remained unmatched. Written as DNA, the CDR3 is TGTGCCAGCAGCCCCCAACTAGCGGGAGAAAGGGATGAGCAGTTCTTC. This sequence encodes CASSPQLAGERDEQFF.

This clonotype appeared once. The chain employs TRBV6-4 and TRBJ2-5, with 16 bases lining up with TRBD2. There are 16 residues in the CDR3. CDR1 is MRHNA, CDR2 SNTAGT, per germline. The trim removed 6 bases at V and 4 bases at J, leaving 5 bases unmatched. CDR3: CASSEGLAGGRETQYF. The CDR3 DNA reads as TGTGCCAGCAGCGAGGGACTAGCGGGGGGGCGAGAGACCCAGTACTTC.

V is TRBV19 and J is TRBJ1-5; no clear D gene. V was trimmed by 3 bases and J by 0 bases, leaving 9 bases between them. Germline V gene lookup returns CDR1 LNHDA and CDR2 SQIVND (reference sequence). The CDR3 is 15 residues long. The CDR3 DNA sequence: TGTGCCAGTAGTATTGAACGGCATAGCAATCAGCCCCAGCATTTT. It specifies CASSIERHSNQPQHF.

There are a few counts of this clonotype. The chain recombines TRBV4-1 with TRBJ1-4; possible D gene TRBD1, 6 bases. Trimming removed 0 bases at V and 2 bases at J, with 10 bases between. The CDR3 consists of 16 residues. CDR1 MGHRA and CDR2 YSYEKL come from the germline V gene. The CDR3 is CASSQDRGQTNEKLFF. As DNA, the CDR3 is TGCGCCAGCAGCCAAGATCGCGGACAGACTAATGAAAAACTGTTTTTT.

This clonotype has more than one count but fewer than ten. The CDR3 loop is CASSLTPGQNSYEQYF. CDR3 coding DNA: TGTGCCAGCAGCTTAACGCCGGGACAGAACTCCTACGAGCAGTACTTC. V usage is TRBV7-9 and J usage is TRBJ2-7; 7 bases map to TRBD1. Germline V gene data show CDR1 as SEHNR and CDR2 as FQNEAQ (reference sequence). The CDR3 totals 16 residues. The junction had 7 bases not matched to a gene; V was cut back by 2 bases and J by 0 bases.

This clonotype was seen a handful of times. The chain joins TRBV12-3 or TRBV12-4 to TRBJ2-1; 8 nucleotides agree with TRBD2. J gave up 7 bases and V 5 bases, and 7 bases lay outside the gene matches. This CDR3 contains 14 residues. CDR3 coding DNA: TGTGCCAGCAGTCCTCGGGAGGGTTGGAATGAGCAGTTCTTC. It codes for CASSPREGWNEQFF.

This sequence joins TRBV24-1 and TRBJ1-2; 8 bases align to TRBD1. In germline, CDR1 is KGHDR, CDR2 SFDVKD. V lost 6 bases, J lost 8 bases, and 13 bases stayed unmatched. This CDR3 is 15 amino acids long. The CDR3 reads CATSSPLTGAGGYTF. The CDR3 nucleotides are TGTGCCACCAGTTCTCCTCTGACAGGGGCGGGGGGCTACACCTTC.

V usage is TRBV11-2 and J usage is TRBJ2-3, with 10 bases lining up with TRBD2. J gave up 0 bases and V 5 bases, and 11 bases lay outside the gene matches. Germline V gene sequence: CDR1 SGHAT, CDR2 FQNNGV. This CDR3 has 18 amino acids. The CDR3 DNA is TGTGCCAGCAGCAAATCGGCTCTAGCGGGAGTAAGCACAGATACGCAGTATTTT. Its translation: CASSKSALAGVSTDTQYF. The full variable domain, with the rest looked up from reference TRBV11-2 and TRBJ2-3, is EAGVAQSPRYKIIEKRQSVAFWCNPISGHATLYWYQQILGQGPKLLIQFQNNGVVDDSQLPKDRFSAERLKGVDSTLKIQPAKLEDSAVYLCASSKSALAGVSTDTQYFGPGTRLTVL.

The sample holds a few counts of this clonotype. This chain joins TRBV12-3 or TRBV12-4 and TRBJ2-3; 11 nucleotides line up with TRBD2. J was trimmed by 3 bases and V by 10 bases; bases with no gene match: 9. The CDR3 is 15 amino acids. CDR3 in DNA: TGTGCCAACATTTTAGCGGGAGGGCCGACAGATACGCAGTATTTT. It yields the protein CANILAGGPTDTQYF.

This clonotype occurred many times. V is TRBV3-1 and J is TRBJ1-2; D not resolved. Trimming cost V 0 bases and J 4 bases, with 12 bases left between them. The CDR3 extends over 15 amino acids. Germline CDR1 reads LGHDT; CDR2 reads YNNKEL (reference sequence). The DNA of the CDR3 is TGTGCCAGCAGCCAAGAAACGGTACCAATCTATGGCTACACCTTC. Its protein product is CASSQETVPIYGYTF.

This clonotype appeared a few times. This chain links TRBV20-1 with TRBJ2-3; the match to TRBD2 covers 13 bases. This CDR3 comprises 15 residues. From germline, CDR1 is DFQATT and CDR2 SNEGSKA (reference sequence). V gave up 7 bases and J gave up 9 bases; unmatched junction bases: 13. The chain's CDR3 is CSVQTPLAGGQTQYF. The CDR3 DNA reads as TGCAGTGTTCAGACACCACTAGCGGGGGGGCAAACGCAGTATTTT.

This clonotype has more than one count but fewer than ten. The chain combines TRBV19 with TRBJ2-3; D gene uncertain. The V and J ends lost 3 bases and 2 bases respectively, with 9 bases between them. The germline CDR1 and CDR2 sequences are LNHDA and SQIVND (reference sequence). The CDR3 contains 14 residues. The CDR3 DNA is TGTGCCAGTAGTATCGCATACAACACAGATACGCAGTATTTT. This codes for CASSIAYNTDTQYF.

This clonotype was seen more than once but under ten times. V is TRBV5-1 and J is TRBJ2-2, with TRBD2 as a possible D gene (6 bases). Trimming took off 0 bases at V and 3 bases at J, with 9 bases between the two ends. The CDR3 length is 15 residues. Germline loops: CDR1 SGHRS, CDR2 YFSETQ. The DNA of the CDR3 is TGCGCCAGCAGCTTGGCCACTAGCTACACCGGGGAGCTGTTTTTT. Amino acids: CASSLATSYTGELFF. The variable domain in full, with the rest retrieved from reference TRBV5-1 and TRBJ2-2, is KAGVTQTPRYLIKTRGQQVTLSCSPISGHRSVSWYQQTPGQGLQFLFEYFSETQRNKGNFPGRFSGRQFSNSRSEMNVSTLELGDSALYLCASSLATSYTGELFFGEGSRLTVL.

This clonotype was counted ten times or more. The rearrangement joins TRBV7-2 to TRBJ1-2; 9 positions match TRBD1. This CDR3 contains 15 residues. Germline trimming cut 5 bases from V and 5 bases from J; bases unmatched to any gene: 9. Germline lookup yields CDR1 SGHTA and CDR2 FQGNSA. This CDR3 is CASSERTGERYGYTF. As DNA, the CDR3 is TGTGCCAGCAGCGAAAGGACAGGGGAAAGATATGGCTACACCTTC.

The V and J genes are TRBV28 and TRBJ2-7; 8 nucleotides line up with TRBD1. V lost 6 bases and J lost 4; bases outside the gene matches: 14. The CDR3 spans 16 residues. Germline V gene lookup returns CDR1 MDHEN and CDR2 SYDVKM. The CDR3 here is CASRRTGSGPDYEQYF. The CDR3 coding sequence is TGTGCCAGCAGAAGGACAGGGTCGGGGCCCGATTACGAGCAGTACTTC. Based on the CDR3 plus reference TRBV28 and TRBJ2-7, the full variable domain is DVKVTQSSRYLVKRTGEKVFLECVQDMDHENMFWYRQDPGLGLRLIYFSYDVKMKEKGDIPEGYSVSREKKERFSLILESASTNQTSMYLCASRRTGSGPDYEQYFGPGTRLTVT.

This clonotype was seen at least ten times. This chain joins TRBV12-3 or TRBV12-4 and TRBJ2-1, with TRBD2 matching 9 bases. The CDR3 has 16 residues. J was trimmed by 6 bases and V by 0 bases; bases with no gene match: 6. Written as DNA, the CDR3 is TGTGCCAGCAGTTTAGCCCCTAGCGGGGTCAGCAATGAGCAGTTCTTC. It specifies CASSLAPSGVSNEQFF.

The chain uses TRBV15 and TRBJ1-5, with 8 positions matching TRBD1. CDR3 length: 15 amino acids. V lost 0 bases and J lost 11; bases outside the gene matches: 9. Germline CDR1 is LNHNV and CDR2 is YYDKDF (reference sequence). The CDR3 sequence: CATSRDRDRTGAQHF. CDR3 nucleotides: TGTGCCACCAGCAGAGATCGGGACAGGACCGGGGCCCAGCATTTT.

This chain uses TRBV28 with TRBJ1-5; TRBD1 aligns across 8 bases. After removal of 8 bases from V and 5 bases from J, the junction contained 5 bases not matched to a gene. Germline V gene sequence: CDR1 MDHEN, CDR2 SYDVKM. The CDR3 runs 13 residues. Here the CDR3 DNA reads TGTGCCAGCCAATCAGGGGGCGATCAGCCCCAGCATTTT. Protein: CASQSGGDQPQHF.

At least ten counts were recorded for this clonotype. V and J are TRBV18 and TRBJ2-1; 11 bases match TRBD2. The V segment lost 6 bases and the J segment 8 bases; nucleotides outside the gene matches: 6. The CDR3 extends over 14 amino acids. CDR1 and CDR2 (germline): KGHSH, LQKENI. CDR3 sequence: CASSQTSGNDEQFF. The CDR3 region has the DNA TGTGCCAGCTCCCAGACTAGCGGGAACGATGAGCAGTTCTTC.

The chain employs TRBV19 and TRBJ2-6; D is undetermined. CDR1 and CDR2 from the germline V gene are LNHDA and SQIVND (reference sequence). The CDR3 length is 19 residues. The ends were cut back, 4 bases at V and 2 bases at J, with 21 bases in the middle. In DNA form, the CDR3 reads TGTGCCAGTAGTACTTTGCCTGGAGAGACATTTCCTGGGGCCAACGTCCTGACTTTC. Encoded protein: CASSTLPGETFPGANVLTF.

This clonotype has at least ten counts. This chain joins TRBV28 and TRBJ2-1, with D maybe TRBD2 (6 bases). V lost 2 bases and J lost 2, with 10 bases in between. CDR1 is MDHEN, CDR2 SYDVKM, per germline. The CDR3 is 15 amino acids. CDR3 nucleotides: TGTGCCAGCAGTTTAGGCGGGGACGCCTACAATGAGCAGTTCTTC. This encodes CASSLGGDAYNEQFF.

This clonotype was picked up many times. The chain couples TRBV20-1 to TRBJ2-1; TRBD2 aligns across 8 bases. The V gene's germline CDR1 is DFQATT and CDR2 SNEGSKA (reference sequence). This CDR3 is built from 14 residues. V lost 5 bases and J lost 5; bases outside the gene matches: 8. The CDR3 sequence is CSAFSGAHNNEQFF. In nucleotides, the CDR3 is TGCAGTGCTTTTAGCGGGGCCCACAACAATGAGCAGTTCTTC.